The sample holds one count of the clone carrying this T cell receptor beta chain. The antigen is unknown. This specimen comes from a study of brain T cells in children with intractable seizures. Only cases whose brain tissue showed the highest T cell transcript signatures were sequenced. Pre-surgery treatment included at least one anti-epileptic drug. The method was immunoSEQ multiplex PCR; TCRdb's version includes in-frame clones alone and lacks a portion of them. The sample gives 110,000 or so clones, 85% to 95% of which show up once; 3.8% is in the top ten. Study-wide findings and caveats: Patients' HCMV serostatus was unknown; virus specificity rests on CDR3 similarity alone. Absence of clones before surgery may stem from lower sequencing depth.

The V end was cut by 1 base, the J end by 3 bases, with 19 bases between. Looked up from germline, CDR1 is MGHRA and CDR2 is YSYEKL. This CDR3 has 17 residues. The sample here was peripheral blood, taken at surgery. The chain is built from TRBV4-1 and TRBJ2-7, with no clear D. The receptor comes from a boy younger than two with hemimegalencephaly and intractable seizures. For the CDR3, the DNA is TGCGCCAGCAGCCAAGTACTCCCACGCGCCCCGTACTACGAGCAGTACTTC. It translates to CASSQVLPRAPYYEQYF.